This T cell receptor beta chain was identified in a study of Graves' ophthalmopathy and Graves' hyperthyroidism. Using RNA transcripts, the TCR beta CDR3 regions were amplified. In the first round, RT-PCR was carried out with HTBI primers, and a multiplex PCR formed the second round. MiXCR, run by TCRdb on the multiplex PCR reads, gives a single entry per CDR3 protein. The table records about 1.2 million distinct CDR3 sequences, about two fifths of them present only once. This clonotype has ten or more counts. Germline CDR1 MGHDK, CDR2 SYGVNS. Trimming shortened V by 5 bases and J by 5 bases, and 15 bases separated the two germline ends. The CDR3 loop spans 14 amino acids. Patients newly diagnosed with hyperthyroidism, under 2 months' duration, were aged 18 to 65, the study reports.

The sequenced sample consisted of peripheral blood or thyroid tissue (not recorded which). V and J are TRBV25-1 and TRBJ2-5; D might be TRBD2 (5 bases). The receptor comes from an adult man with Graves' hyperthyroidism. The CDR3 sequence: CASSPTIERETQYF. The CDR3 DNA follows: TGTGCCAGCAGTCCTACCATAGAGCGGGAGACCCAGTACTTC.